Listed below are T cell receptor beta chains from one sample, sequenced in a study of T cells in Graves' hyperthyroidism and ophthalmopathy. Each CDR3 protein gets one entry after TCRdb re-called the multiplex PCR reads with MiXCR. The repertoire has approximately 590,000 distinct CDR3 sequences, about 15% of them found once; the top ten carry roughly 7.3%. The sequenced material came from blood. These receptors came from a woman aged 25 to 39 with Graves' hyperthyroidism. CDR3s leave out the opening cysteine and the closing phenylalanine or tryptophan.

TRBV6-1	TRBJ1-5	ASGARDSNQPQH
TRBV10-2	TRBJ1-2	ASSENIGHTRANYGYT
TRBV20-1	TRBJ2-1	SARVTDYEQF
TRBV3-1	TRBJ2-2	ASSQAWTGELF
TRBV29-1	TRBJ2-5	SWVDQETQY
TRBV19	TRBJ2-7	ASSISRGRSYEQY
TRBV28	TRBJ1-5	ASRPTQATLQPQH
TRBV7-9	TRBJ2-7	ASSPDRDYEQY
TRBV7-7	TRBJ2-5	ASSATSGRGETQY
TRBV5-1	TRBJ2-7	ASSSGQRSSYEQY
TRBV7-2	TRBJ1-5	ASSPGESGNQPQH
TRBV6-1	TRBJ2-7	ASSERLAEPYEQH
TRBV6-2/TRBV6-3	TRBJ2-1	ASMVSGGYNEQF
TRBV3-1	TRBJ1-1	ASSQIWTRGTEAF
TRBV10-3	TRBJ1-1	AMRSANTEAF
TRBV7-8	TRBJ2-5	ASSLAELRETQY